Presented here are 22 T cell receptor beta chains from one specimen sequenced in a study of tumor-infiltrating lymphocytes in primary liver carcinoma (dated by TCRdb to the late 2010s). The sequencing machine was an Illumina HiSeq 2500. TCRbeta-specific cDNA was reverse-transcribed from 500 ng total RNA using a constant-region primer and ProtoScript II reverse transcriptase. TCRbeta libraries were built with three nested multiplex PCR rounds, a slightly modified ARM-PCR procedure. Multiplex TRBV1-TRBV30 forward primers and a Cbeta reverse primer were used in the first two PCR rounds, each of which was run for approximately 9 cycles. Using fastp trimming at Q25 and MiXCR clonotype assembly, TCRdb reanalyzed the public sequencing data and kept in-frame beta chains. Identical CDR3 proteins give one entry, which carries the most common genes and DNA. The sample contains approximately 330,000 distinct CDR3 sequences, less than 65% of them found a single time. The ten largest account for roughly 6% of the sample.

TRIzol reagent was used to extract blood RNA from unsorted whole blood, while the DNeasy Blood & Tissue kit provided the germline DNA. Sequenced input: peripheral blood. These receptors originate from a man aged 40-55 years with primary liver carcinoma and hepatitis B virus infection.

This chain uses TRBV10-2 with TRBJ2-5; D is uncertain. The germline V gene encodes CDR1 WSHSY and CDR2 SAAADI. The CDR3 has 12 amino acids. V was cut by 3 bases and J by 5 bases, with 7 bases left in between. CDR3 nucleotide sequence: TGCGCCAGCAGTGAATCCCGCGAGACCCAGTACTTC. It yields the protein CASSESRETQYF.

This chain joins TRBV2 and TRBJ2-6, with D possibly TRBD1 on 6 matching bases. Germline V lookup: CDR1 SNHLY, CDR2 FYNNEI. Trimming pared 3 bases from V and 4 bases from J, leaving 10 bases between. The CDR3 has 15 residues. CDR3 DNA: TGTGCCAGCAGTGACTACAGGGACGGGGCCAACGTCCTGACTTTC. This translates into CASSDYRDGANVLTF.

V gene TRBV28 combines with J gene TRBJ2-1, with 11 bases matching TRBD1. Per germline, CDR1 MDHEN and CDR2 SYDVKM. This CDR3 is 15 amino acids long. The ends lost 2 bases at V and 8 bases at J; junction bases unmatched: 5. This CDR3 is CASSLTGTGGYEQFF. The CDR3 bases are TGTGCCAGCAGTTTAACCGGGACAGGGGGATATGAGCAGTTCTTC.

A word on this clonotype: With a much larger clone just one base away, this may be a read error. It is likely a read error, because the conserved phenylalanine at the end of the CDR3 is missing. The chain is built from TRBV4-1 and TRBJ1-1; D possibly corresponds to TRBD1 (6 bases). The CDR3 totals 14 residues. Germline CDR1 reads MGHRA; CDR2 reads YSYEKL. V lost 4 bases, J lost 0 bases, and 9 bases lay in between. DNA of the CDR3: TGCGCCAGCAGCCTCCGACAGGTGAACACTGAAGCTTTCTAT. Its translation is CASSLRQVNTEAFY.

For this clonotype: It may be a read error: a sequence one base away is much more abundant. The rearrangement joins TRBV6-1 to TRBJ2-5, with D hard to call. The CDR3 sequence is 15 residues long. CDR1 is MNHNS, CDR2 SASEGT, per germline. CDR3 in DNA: TGTGTCAGCAGCGATAGGGCCAACCAAGGAGAGACCCAGTACTTC. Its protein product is CVSSDRANQGETQYF.

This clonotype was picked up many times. In DNA, the CDR3 is TGTGCCAGCAGCCAAGCAGCGGGAGGCTGGGGCGAGCAGTACTTC. Protein product: CASSQAAGGWGEQYF. The V gene is TRBV4-2, the J gene TRBJ2-7, with TRBD2 matching over 9 bases. With 1 base clipped from V and 6 bases from J, the junction kept 7 bases outside the gene matches. This CDR3 comprises 15 residues. Germline V lookup: CDR1 LGHNA, CDR2 YNFKEQ.

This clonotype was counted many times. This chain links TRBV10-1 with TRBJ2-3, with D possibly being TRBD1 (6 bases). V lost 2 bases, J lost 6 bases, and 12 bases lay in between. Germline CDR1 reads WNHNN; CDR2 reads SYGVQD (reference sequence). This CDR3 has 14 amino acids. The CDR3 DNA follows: TGCGCCAGCAGTGAGCAGGGGAGCAGGGATACGCAGTATTTT. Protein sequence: CASSEQGSRDTQYF.

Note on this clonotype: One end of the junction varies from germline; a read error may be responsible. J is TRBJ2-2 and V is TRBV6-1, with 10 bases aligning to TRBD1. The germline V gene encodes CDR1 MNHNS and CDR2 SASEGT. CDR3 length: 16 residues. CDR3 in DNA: TGTACCAGCAGTGCCCTCGGGGGACAGGGGTTCGTGGAGCTGTTTTTT. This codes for CTSSALGGQGFVELFF.

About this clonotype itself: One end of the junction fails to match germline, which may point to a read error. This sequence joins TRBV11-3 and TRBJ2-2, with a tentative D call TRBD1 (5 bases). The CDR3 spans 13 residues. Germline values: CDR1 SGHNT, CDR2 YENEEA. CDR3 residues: CASSLARGGELFF. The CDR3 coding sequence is TGTGCTAGCAGCTTGGCTAGGGGCGGGGAGCTGTTTTTT.

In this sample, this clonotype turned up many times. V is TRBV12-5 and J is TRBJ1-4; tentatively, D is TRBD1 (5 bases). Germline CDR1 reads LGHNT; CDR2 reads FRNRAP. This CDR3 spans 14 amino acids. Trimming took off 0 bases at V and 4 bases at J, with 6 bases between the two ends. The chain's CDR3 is CASGLVQGNEKLFF. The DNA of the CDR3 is TGTGCTAGTGGTTTGGTCCAGGGTAATGAAAAACTGTTTTTT.

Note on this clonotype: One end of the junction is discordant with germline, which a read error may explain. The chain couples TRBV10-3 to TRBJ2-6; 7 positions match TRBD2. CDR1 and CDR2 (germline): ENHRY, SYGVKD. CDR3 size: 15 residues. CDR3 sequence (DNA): TGCGCCATCAGTATGGGAGGGCACGGGGCCAACGTCCTGACTTTC. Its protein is CAISMGGHGANVLTF.

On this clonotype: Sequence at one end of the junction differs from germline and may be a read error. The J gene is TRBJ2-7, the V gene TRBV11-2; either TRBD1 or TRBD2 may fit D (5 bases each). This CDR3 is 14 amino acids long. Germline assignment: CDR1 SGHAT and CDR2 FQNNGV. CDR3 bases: TGTGCCAGCAGCTTACACGGGGACCCCTACGAGCATTACTTC. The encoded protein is CASSLHGDPYEHYF.

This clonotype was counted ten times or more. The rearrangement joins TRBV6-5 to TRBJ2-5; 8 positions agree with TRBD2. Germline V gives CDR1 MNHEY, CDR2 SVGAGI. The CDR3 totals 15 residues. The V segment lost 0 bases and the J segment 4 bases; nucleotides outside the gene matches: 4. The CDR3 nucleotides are TGTGCCAGCAGTTACTCGGGGCTAGCGGGAGAGACCCAGTACTTC. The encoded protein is CASSYSGLAGETQYF.

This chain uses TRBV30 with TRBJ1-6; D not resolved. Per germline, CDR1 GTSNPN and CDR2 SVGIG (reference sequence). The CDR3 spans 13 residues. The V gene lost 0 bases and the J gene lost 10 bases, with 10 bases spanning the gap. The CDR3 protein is CAWSVIRESPLHF. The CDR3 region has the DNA TGTGCCTGGAGTGTAATAAGGGAATCACCCCTCCACTTT.

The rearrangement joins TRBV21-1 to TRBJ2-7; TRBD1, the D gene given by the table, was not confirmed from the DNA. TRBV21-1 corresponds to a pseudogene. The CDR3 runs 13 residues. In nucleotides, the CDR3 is TGTGCCAGCGGCATGTTAGGGGACCACGAGCAGTACTTC. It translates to CASGMLGDHEQYF.

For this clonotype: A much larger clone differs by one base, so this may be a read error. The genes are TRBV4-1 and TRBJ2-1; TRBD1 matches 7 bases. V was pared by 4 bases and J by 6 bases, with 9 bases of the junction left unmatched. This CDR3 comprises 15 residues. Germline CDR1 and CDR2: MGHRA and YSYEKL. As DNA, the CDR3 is TGCGCCAGCAGCCTTCGACAGGGCCTGGCCAATGAGCAGTTCTTC. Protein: CASSLRQGLANEQFF.

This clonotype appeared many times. DNA of the CDR3: TGTGCCAGCAGCTTGTTCGGCAGGGGCGAGCAGTTCTTC. It specifies CASSLFGRGEQFF. This chain links TRBV5-6 with TRBJ2-1; the D gene is possibly TRBD1 (6 bases). Germline lookup yields CDR1 SGHDT and CDR2 YYEEEE. Trimming took 1 base from V and 10 from J, leaving 12 bases between them. The CDR3 runs to 13 residues.

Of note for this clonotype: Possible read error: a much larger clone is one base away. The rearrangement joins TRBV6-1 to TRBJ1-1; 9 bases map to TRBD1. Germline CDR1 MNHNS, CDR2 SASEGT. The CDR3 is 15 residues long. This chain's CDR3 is CANSPKTGGSTEAFF. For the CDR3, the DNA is TGTGCCAACAGTCCTAAGACAGGGGGAAGCACTGAAGCTTTCTTT.

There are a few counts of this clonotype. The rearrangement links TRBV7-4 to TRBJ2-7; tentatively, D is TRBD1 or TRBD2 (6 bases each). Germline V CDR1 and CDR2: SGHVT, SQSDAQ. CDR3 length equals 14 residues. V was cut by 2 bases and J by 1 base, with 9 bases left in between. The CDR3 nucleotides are TGTGCCAGCAGCTTATCGGGGGCGTCCTACGAGCAGTACTTC. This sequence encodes CASSLSGASYEQYF. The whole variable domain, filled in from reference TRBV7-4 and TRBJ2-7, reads GAGVSQSPRYKVAKRGRDVALRCDSISGHVTLYWYRQTLGQGSEVLTYSQSDAQRDKSGRPSGRFSAERPERSVSTLKIQRTEQGDSAVYLCASSLSGASYEQYFGPGTRLTVT.

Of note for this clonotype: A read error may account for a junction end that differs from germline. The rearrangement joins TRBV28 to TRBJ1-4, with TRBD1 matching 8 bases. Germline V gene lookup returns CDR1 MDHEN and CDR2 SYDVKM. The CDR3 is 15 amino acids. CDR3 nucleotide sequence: TGTGCCAGCAGTCTAGGACAGGGACTTAATGAAAAGCTGTTTTTT. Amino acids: CASSLGQGLNEKLFF.

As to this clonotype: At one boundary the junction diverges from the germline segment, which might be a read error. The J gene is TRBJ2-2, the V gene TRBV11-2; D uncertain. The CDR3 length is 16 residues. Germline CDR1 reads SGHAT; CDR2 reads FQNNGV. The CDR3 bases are TGTGCCAGCAGCTTAATTTGTAGGGCGAACACCAGGGAGCTGTTTTTT. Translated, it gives CASSLICRANTRELFF.

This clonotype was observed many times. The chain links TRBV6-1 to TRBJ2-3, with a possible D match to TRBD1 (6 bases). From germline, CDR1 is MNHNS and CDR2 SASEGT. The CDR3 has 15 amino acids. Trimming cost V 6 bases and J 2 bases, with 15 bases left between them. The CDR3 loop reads CASRTGSSFTDTQYF. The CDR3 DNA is TGTGCCAGCAGGACAGGTAGTTCTTTCACAGATACGCAGTATTTT.